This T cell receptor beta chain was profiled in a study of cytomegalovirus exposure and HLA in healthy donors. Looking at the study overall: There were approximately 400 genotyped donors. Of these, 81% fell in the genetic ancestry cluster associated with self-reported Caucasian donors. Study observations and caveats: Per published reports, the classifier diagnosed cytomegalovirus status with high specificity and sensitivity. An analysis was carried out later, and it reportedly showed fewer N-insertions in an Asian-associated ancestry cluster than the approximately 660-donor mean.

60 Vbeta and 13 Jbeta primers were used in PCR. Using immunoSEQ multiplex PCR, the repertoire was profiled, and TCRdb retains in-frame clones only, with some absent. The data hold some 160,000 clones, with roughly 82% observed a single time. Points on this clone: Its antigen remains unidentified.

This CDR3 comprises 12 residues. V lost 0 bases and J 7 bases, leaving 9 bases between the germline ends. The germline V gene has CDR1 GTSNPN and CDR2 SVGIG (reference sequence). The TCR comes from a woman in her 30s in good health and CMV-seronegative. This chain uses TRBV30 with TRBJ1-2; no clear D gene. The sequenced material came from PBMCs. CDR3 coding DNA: TGTGCCTGGAGTGTACATGAGGGTGGCTACACCTTC. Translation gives CAWSVHEGGYTF.